The 13 T cell receptor beta chains below all came from one sample that was sequenced in a study of T cells in Graves' hyperthyroidism and ophthalmopathy. Researchers took RNA transcripts and amplified the TCR beta CDR3 regions from them. In the first-round RT-PCR of the TCR CDR3, the HTBI primer set was used. From the multiplex PCR reads, TCRdb called clonotypes with MiXCR, one entry per CDR3 protein. Among around 60,000 distinct CDR3 sequences, 40% to 55% were seen once, and the ten largest hold under 15%. Material for sequencing was blood. The receptors originated from a woman in her thirties with Graves' ophthalmopathy.

This clonotype was detected ten times or more. The chain joins TRBV7-9 to TRBJ2-7; TRBD2 matches at 10 bases. This CDR3 is 15 amino acids long. V lost 5 bases, J lost 5 bases, and 9 bases stayed unmatched. Germline V lookup: CDR1 SEHNR, CDR2 FQNEAQ (reference sequence). Here the CDR3 reads CASSRGLAGVDEQYF. The DNA for the CDR3 is TGTGCCAGCAGCCGGGGCCTAGCGGGAGTTGACGAGCAGTACTTC.

This clonotype was observed a single time. The CDR3 DNA sequence: TGTGCCATCAGCCCGCAGGGGGCGCGTGGTAATTCACCCCTCCACTTT. Residues: CAISPQGARGNSPLHF. The chain is built from TRBV10-3 and TRBJ1-6; 8 nucleotides align to TRBD1. CDR1 ENHRY and CDR2 SYGVKD come from the germline V gene. Losses at the gene ends were 6 bases for V and 6 bases for J; bases not matched to a gene: 10. The CDR3 length is 16 residues.

This clonotype was seen ten or more times. The chain combines TRBV12-3 or TRBV12-4 with TRBJ2-7, with D perhaps assigned TRBD1 or TRBD2 (5 bases each). The CDR3 spans 14 residues. V was clipped by 6 bases and J by 6 bases, with 18 bases between them. The CDR3 nucleotides are TGTGCCAGCAGCCTTGAGGGACGTGGTAGCGAGCAGTACTTC. As protein: CASSLEGRGSEQYF.

In this sample, this clonotype turned up many times. This chain links TRBV5-6 with TRBJ2-3; TRBD1 might be the D (5 bases). Trimming pared 4 bases from V and 0 bases from J, leaving 15 bases between. Per germline, CDR1 SGHDT and CDR2 YYEEEE. The CDR3 runs to 16 residues. CDR3 region: CASSLRPRQSTDTQYF. The CDR3 DNA reads TGTGCCAGCAGCCTAAGGCCGAGACAGAGCACAGATACGCAGTATTTT.

Comment on this clonotype: A read error may be the cause here, since a much bigger clone is one base away. The chain employs TRBV3-1 and TRBJ1-2; 7 bases are a match to TRBD1. The V gene's germline CDR1 is LGHDT and CDR2 YNNKEL (reference sequence). The CDR3 is made up of 14 amino acids. The CDR3, as DNA: TGTGCCAGCGGCCAACGTACAGGGGACTATGGCTACACCTTC. Translating it yields CASGQRTGDYGYTF.

This clonotype was observed many times. The chain couples TRBV6-6 to TRBJ1-6, with D possibly matching TRBD1 (5 bases). CDR3 size: 14 residues. Germline V gene lookup returns CDR1 MNHNY and CDR2 SVGAGI (reference sequence). V was trimmed by 2 bases and J by 10 bases, leaving 12 bases between them. DNA for the CDR3: TGTGCCAGCAGTTACGCCAGGGAGGCCTCACCCCTCCACTTT. Translation gives CASSYAREASPLHF.

This clonotype was counted a single time. The chain joins TRBV20-1 to TRBJ1-1; D uncertain. The germline V and J ends were trimmed by 5 bases and 3 bases, with 10 bases remaining between them. The CDR3 is 12 amino acids. In germline, CDR1 is DFQATT, CDR2 SNEGSKA (reference sequence). DNA for the CDR3: TGCAGTGCTCCCCCTGGGGACACTGAAGCTTTCTTT. It specifies CSAPPGDTEAFF.

The CDR3: CAISTGGDHYGYTF. Here the CDR3 DNA reads TGTGCCATCAGCACAGGGGGCGATCACTATGGCTACACCTTC. V is TRBV10-3 and J is TRBJ1-2; 9 nucleotides agree with TRBD1. The CDR3 has 14 residues. Germline loops: CDR1 ENHRY, CDR2 SYGVKD. V shed 6 bases and J 3 bases; nucleotides not matched to a gene: 5.

V gene TRBV7-8 combines with J gene TRBJ1-2; 9 bases map to TRBD1. CDR3 length: 15 amino acids. V trimming: 7 bases; J trimming: 7 bases; junction bases outside the gene matches: 13. Germline assignment: CDR1 SGHVS and CDR2 FQNEAQ. The CDR3 loop is CASTVGGQGGSGYTF. The CDR3 nucleotides are TGTGCCAGCACCGTGGGGGGACAGGGAGGTAGTGGCTACACCTTC.

As regards this clonotype: A much bigger clone sits one base away, suggesting this may be a read error. V gene TRBV30 combines with J gene TRBJ2-7; possibly TRBD1 for D (5 bases). CDR1 is GTSNPN and CDR2 is SVGIG in the germline V gene (reference sequence). The length of the CDR3 is 13 residues. This CDR3 reads CACSVGSGKEQYF. The CDR3, as DNA: TGTGCCTGTAGTGTAGGGTCAGGGAAAGAGCAGTACTTC.

Remarks on this clonotype: Without the conserved terminal phenylalanine or tryptophan, this CDR3 likely stems from a read error. The DNA is omitted, as the CDR3 cannot be located on it reliably, and the CDR3 follows TCRdb's listing. The chain combines TRBV7-9 with TRBJ2-1. From its first to its last residue, the CDR3 has 16 amino acids. CDR1 and CDR2 from the germline V gene are SEHNR and FQNEAQ (reference sequence). CDR3 residues: CASSLDAESYGYTFGS.

Concerning this clonotype itself: An end of the junction differs from the germline gene, which may be a read error. This chain connects TRBV3-1 to TRBJ2-1, with D perhaps matching TRBD1 (6 bases). Germline CDR1 and CDR2: LGHDT and YNNKEL (reference sequence). The CDR3 runs to 14 residues. The CDR3 DNA sequence: TGTGCCAGCAGCCGAGGGACAAATAGCAATCAGCAGTTCTTC. Amino acids: CASSRGTNSNQQFF.

Points on this clonotype: Likely a read error: the CDR3 ends without its conserved phenylalanine or tryptophan. No DNA is shown, since the ends of the CDR3 on it are uncertain; the CDR3 is the one TCRdb lists. The rearrangement joins TRBV12-3 or TRBV12-4 to TRBJ2-5; the table calls TRBD1, which could not be checked here. Ends included, the CDR3 has 8 residues. CDR3 loop: CASSSTGI.